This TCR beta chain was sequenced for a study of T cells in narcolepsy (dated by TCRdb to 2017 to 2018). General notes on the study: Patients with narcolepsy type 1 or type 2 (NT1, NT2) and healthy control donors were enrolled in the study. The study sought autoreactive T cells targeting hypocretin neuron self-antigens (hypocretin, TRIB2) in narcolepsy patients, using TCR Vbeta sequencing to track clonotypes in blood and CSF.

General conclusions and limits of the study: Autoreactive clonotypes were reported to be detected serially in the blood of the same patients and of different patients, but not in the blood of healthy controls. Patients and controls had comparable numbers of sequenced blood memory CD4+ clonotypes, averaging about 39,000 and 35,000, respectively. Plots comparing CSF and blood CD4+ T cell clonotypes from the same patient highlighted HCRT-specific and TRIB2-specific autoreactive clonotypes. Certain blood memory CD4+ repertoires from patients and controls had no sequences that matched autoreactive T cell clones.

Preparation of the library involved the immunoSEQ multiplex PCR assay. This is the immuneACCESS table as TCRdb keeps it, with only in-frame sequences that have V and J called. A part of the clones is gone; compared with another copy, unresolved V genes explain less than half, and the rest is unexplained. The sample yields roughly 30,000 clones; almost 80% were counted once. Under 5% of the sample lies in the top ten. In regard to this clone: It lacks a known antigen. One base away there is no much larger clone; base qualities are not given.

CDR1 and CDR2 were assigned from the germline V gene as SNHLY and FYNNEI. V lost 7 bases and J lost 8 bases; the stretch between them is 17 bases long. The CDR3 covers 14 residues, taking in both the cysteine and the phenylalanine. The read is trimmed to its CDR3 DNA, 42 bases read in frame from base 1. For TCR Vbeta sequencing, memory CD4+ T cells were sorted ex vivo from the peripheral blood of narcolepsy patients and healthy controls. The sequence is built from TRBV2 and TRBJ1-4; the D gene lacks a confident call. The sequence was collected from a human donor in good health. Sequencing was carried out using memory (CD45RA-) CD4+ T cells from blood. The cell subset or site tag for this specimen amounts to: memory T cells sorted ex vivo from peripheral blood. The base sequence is TGTGCCAGCACTCTCGGACCCCTGGGGGAAAAACTGTTTTTT. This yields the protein CASTLGPLGEKLFF.